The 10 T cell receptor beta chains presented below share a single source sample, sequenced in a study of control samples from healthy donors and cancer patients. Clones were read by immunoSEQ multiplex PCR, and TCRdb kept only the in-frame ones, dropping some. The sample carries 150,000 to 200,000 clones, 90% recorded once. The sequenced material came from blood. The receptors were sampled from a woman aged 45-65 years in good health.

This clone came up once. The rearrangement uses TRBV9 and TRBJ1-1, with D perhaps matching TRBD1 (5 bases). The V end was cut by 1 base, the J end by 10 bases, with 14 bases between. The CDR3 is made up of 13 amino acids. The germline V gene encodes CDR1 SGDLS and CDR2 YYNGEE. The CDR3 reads CASSVLEKGLAFF. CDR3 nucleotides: TGTGCCAGCAGCGTACTCGAAAAGGGGCTAGCTTTCTTT.

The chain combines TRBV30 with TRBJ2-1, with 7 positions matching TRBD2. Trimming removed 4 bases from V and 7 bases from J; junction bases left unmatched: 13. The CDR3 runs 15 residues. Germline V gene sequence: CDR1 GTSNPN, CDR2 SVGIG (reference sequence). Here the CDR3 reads CAWNPLAGVVNEQFF. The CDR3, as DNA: TGTGCCTGGAACCCCCTGGCGGGAGTTGTTAATGAGCAGTTCTTC.

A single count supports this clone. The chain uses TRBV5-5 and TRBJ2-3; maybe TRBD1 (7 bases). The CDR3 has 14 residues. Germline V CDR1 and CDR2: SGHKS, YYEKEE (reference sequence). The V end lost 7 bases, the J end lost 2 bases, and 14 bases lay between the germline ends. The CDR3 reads CASRIRGVTDTQYF. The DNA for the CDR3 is TGTGCCAGCCGAATCAGGGGGGTCACAGATACGCAGTATTTT. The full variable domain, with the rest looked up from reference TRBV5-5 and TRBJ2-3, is DAGVTQSPTHLIKTRGQQVTLRCSPISGHKSVSWYQQVLGQGPQFIFQYYEKEERGRGNFPDRFSARQFPNYSSELNVNALLLGDSALYLCASRIRGVTDTQYFGPGTRLTVL.

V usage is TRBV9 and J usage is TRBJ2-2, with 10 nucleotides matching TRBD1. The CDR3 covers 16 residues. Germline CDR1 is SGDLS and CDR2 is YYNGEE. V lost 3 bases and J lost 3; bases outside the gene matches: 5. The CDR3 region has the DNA TGTGCCAGCAGCGCCCCGGGACAGGGGTACACCGGGGAGCTGTTTTTT. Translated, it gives CASSAPGQGYTGELFF.

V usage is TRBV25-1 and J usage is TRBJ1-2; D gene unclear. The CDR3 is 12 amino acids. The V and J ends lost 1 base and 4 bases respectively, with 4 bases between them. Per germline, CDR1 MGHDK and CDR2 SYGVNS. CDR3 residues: CASSELAYGYTF. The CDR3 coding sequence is TGTGCCAGCAGTGAATTGGCCTATGGCTACACCTTC.

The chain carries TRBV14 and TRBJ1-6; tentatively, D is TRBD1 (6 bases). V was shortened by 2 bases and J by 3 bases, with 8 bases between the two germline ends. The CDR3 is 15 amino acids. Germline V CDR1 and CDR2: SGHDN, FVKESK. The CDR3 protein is CASSQLRGYNSPLHF. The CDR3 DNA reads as TGTGCCAGCAGCCAACTCAGGGGCTATAATTCACCCCTCCACTTT.

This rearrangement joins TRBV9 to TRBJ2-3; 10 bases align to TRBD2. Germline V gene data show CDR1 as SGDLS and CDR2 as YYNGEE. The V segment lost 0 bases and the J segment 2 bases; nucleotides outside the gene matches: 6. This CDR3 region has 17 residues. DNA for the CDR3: TGTGCCAGCAGCGTAGGCGCTAGCGGGGGCCTCACAGATACGCAGTATTTT. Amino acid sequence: CASSVGASGGLTDTQYF.

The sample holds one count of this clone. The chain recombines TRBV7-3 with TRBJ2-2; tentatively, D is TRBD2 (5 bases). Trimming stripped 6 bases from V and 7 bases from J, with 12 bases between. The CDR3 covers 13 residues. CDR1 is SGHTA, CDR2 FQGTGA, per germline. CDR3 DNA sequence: TGTGCCAGCAGTCGGACTTCGAACGGGGAGCTGTTTTTT. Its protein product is CASSRTSNGELFF.

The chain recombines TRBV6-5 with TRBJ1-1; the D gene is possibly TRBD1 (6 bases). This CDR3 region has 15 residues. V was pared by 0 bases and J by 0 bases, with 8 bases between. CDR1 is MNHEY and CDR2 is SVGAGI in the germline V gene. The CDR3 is CASSYSGQLNTEAFF. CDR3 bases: TGTGCCAGCAGTTACTCTGGACAGTTGAACACTGAAGCTTTCTTT.

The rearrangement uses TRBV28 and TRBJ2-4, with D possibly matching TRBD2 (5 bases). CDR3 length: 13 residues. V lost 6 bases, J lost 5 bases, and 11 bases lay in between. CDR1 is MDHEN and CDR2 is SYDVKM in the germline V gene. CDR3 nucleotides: TGTGCCAGCAGGGGAGACTTCCAAAACATTCAGTACTTC. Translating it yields CASRGDFQNIQYF.